Given below is one T cell receptor beta chain in context. The antigen is undetermined. The PCR made use of 60 Vbeta and 13 Jbeta primers. Generated by immunoSEQ multiplex PCR, the TCRdb table keeps only in-frame clones and is missing some. Of approximately 69,000 clones listed, roughly three quarters are singletons. This entry is derived from a study of cytomegalovirus exposure and HLA in healthy donors. Regarding the study as a whole: A later analysis linked a missense DCLRE1C variant to TCR beta V- and J-gene trimming. The majority of TCR sequences were rare, yet some public TCRs appeared in many donors. The authors enumerated 150 to 200 TCR beta chains as linked to cytomegalovirus. Later analysis placed DRB1 highest and HLA-C lowest in TCR association rates, which differed by HLA locus.

The CDR3 extends over 15 amino acids. Germline values: CDR1 LGHNA, CDR2 YNFKEQ. The germline V and J ends were trimmed by 5 bases and 0 bases, with 10 bases remaining between them. The sequence was obtained from a man younger than 35 in good health and CMV-seronegative. Sequenced material: PBMCs. The chain is built from TRBV4-2 and TRBJ1-4, with D uncertain. CDR3 amino acids: CASSAHSATNEKLFF. CDR3 coding DNA: TGTGCCAGCAGCGCACACAGTGCAACTAATGAAAAACTGTTTTTT.